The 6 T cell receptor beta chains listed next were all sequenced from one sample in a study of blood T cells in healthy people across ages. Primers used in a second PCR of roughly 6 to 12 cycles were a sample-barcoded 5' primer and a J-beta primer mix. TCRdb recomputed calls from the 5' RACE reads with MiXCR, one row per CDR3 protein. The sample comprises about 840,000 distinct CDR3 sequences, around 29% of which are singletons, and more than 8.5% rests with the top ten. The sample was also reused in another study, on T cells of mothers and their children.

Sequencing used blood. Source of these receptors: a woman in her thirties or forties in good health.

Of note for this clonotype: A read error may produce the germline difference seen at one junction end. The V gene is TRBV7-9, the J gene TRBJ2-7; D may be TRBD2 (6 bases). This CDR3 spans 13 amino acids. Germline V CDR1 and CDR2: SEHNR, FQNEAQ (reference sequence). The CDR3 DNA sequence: TGTGCCACCAGCGGGCCCAGCTCCTACGAGCAGTACTTC. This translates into CATSGPSSYEQYF.

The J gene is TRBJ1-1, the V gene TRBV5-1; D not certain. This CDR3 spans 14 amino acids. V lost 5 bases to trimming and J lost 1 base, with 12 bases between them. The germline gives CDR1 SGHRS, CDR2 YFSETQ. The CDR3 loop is CASSLDPKNTEAFF. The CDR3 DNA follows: TGCGCCAGCAGTCTGGACCCCAAGAACACTGAAGCTTTCTTT.

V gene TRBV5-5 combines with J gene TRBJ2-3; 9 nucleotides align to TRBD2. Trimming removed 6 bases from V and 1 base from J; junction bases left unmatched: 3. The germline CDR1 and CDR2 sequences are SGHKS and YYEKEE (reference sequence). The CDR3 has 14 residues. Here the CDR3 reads CASTVAGGTDTQYF. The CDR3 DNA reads TGTGCCAGCACGGTAGCGGGGGGCACAGATACGCAGTATTTT.

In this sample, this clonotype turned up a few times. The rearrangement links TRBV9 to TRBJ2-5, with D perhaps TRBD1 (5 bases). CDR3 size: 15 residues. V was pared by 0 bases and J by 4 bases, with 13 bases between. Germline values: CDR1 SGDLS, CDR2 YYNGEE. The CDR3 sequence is CASSVGTHRGETQYF. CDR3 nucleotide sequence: TGTGCCAGCAGCGTAGGAACCCATAGGGGAGAGACCCAGTACTTC.

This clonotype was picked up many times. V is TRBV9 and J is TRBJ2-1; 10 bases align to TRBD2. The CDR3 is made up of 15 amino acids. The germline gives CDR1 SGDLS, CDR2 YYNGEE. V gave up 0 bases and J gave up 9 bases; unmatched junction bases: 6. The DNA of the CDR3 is TGTGCCAGCAGCGTAGGGGGACTAGCGAGCAGTGAGCAGTTCTTC. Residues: CASSVGGLASSEQFF. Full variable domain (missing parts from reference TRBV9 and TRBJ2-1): DSGVTQTPKHLITATGQRVTLRCSPRSGDLSVYWYQQSLDQGLQFLIQYYNGEERAKGNILERFSAQQFPDLHSELNLSSLELGDSALYFCASSVGGLASSEQFFGPGTRLTVL.

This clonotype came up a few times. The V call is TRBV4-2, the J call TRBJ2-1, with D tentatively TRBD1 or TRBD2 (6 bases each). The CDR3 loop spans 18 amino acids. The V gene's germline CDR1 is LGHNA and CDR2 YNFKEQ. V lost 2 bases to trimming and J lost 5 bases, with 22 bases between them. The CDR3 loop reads CASSQRSLIGGGNNEQFF. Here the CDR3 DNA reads TGTGCCAGCAGCCAAAGGTCCCTTATAGGAGGGGGGAACAATGAGCAGTTCTTC.